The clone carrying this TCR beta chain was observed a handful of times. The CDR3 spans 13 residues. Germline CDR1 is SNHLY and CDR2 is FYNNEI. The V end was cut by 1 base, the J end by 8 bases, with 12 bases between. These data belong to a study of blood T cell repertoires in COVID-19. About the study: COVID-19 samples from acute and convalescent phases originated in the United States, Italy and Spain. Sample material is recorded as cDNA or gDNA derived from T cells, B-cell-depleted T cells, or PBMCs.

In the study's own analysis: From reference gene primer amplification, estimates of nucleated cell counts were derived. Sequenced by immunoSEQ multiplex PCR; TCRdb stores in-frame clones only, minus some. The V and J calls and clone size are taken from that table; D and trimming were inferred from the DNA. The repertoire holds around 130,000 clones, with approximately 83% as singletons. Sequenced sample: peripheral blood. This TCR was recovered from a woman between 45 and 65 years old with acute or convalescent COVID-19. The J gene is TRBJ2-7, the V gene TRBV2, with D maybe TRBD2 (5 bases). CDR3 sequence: CASSEGLGVQQYF. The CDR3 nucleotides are TGTGCCAGCAGTGAAGGCCTCGGGGTCCAGCAGTACTTC.